This T cell receptor beta chain was captured in a study of blood T cell repertoires in COVID-19. Study in general: Spain, Italy and the United States supplied samples that represented acute and convalescent COVID-19. PBMCs, B-cell-depleted T cells, or T cells provided the cDNA or gDNA that made up the material.

Original processing notes: Nucleated cell counts were estimated from reference gene primer amplification. Here immunoSEQ multiplex PCR was the method, and the copy in TCRdb shows in-frame clones only, minus some. Clone size and V and J calls were adopted from that table, with D and trimming inferred from the DNA. The table includes approximately 260,000 clones, about nine tenths detected once. Germline CDR1 LGHDT, CDR2 YNNKEL (reference sequence). This CDR3 has 16 amino acids. V trimming: 3 bases; J trimming: 9 bases; junction bases outside the gene matches: 6. The sequence derives from a man aged 45-65 years with acute or convalescent COVID-19. V gene TRBV3-1 (or the pseudogene TRBV3-2) combines with J gene TRBJ2-3, with TRBD2 matching 16 bases. The sequenced material came from peripheral blood. This CDR3 is CASSQGLAGGPRTQYF. CDR3 nucleotides: TGTGCCAGCAGCCAGGGACTAGCGGGGGGGCCGCGAACGCAGTATTTT.